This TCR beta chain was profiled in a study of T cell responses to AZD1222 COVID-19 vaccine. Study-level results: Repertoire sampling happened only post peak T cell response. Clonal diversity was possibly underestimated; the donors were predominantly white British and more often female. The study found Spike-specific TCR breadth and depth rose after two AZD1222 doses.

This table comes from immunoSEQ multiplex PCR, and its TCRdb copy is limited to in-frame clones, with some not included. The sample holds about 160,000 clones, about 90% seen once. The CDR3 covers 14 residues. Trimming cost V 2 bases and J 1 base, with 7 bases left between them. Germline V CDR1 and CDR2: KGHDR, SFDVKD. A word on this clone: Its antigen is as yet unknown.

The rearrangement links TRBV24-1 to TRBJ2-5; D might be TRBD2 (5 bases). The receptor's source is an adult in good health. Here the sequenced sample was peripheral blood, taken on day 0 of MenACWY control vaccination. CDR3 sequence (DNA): TGTGCCACCAGTGATTCGGACTTCCAAGAGACCCAGTACTTC. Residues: CATSDSDFQETQYF.